The clone carrying this T cell receptor beta chain appeared a few times. Antigen specificity is unknown. Each sample had at least 6 million PBMCs isolated. Germline trimming cut 0 bases from V and 2 bases from J; bases unmatched to any gene: 2. This CDR3 contains 16 residues. CDR1 and CDR2 (germline): LGHNA, YSLEER. With a J-beta primer mix and a sample-barcoded 5' primer, a second PCR ran about 6 to 11 cycles. TCRdb passed the 5' RACE reads through MiXCR, listing each CDR3 protein once. The sample records 1.8 million or so distinct CDR3 sequences, approximately 39% being singletons. This specimen comes from a study of blood T cells in healthy people across ages. Findings of the study overall: Long-lived donors exceeded aged donors in naive CD4+ cells and diversity. Per million T cells, the diversity of TCR beta decreased roughly linearly as age advanced.

This TCR was sampled from a human donor in good health. Sequenced input: blood. This chain joins TRBV4-3 and TRBJ2-1; 9 bases align to TRBD1. The CDR3 sequence: CASSQEWTGAYNEQFF. For the CDR3, the DNA is TGCGCCAGCAGCCAAGAGTGGACAGGGGCCTACAATGAGCAGTTCTTC.